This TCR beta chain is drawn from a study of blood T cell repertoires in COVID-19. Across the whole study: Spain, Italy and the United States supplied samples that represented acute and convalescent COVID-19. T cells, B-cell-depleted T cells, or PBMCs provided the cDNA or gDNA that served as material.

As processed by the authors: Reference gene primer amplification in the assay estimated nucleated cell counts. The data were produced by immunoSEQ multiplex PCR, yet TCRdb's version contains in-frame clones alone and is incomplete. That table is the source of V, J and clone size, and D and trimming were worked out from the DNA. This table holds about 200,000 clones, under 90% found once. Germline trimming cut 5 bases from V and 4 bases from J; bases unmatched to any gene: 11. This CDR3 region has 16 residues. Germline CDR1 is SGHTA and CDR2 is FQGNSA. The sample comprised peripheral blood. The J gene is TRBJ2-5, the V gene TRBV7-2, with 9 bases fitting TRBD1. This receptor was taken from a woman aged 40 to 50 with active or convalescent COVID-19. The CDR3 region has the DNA TGTGCCAGCAGCCCGAATACAGGGGGCTTGGGAGAGACCCAGTACTTC. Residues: CASSPNTGGLGETQYF.